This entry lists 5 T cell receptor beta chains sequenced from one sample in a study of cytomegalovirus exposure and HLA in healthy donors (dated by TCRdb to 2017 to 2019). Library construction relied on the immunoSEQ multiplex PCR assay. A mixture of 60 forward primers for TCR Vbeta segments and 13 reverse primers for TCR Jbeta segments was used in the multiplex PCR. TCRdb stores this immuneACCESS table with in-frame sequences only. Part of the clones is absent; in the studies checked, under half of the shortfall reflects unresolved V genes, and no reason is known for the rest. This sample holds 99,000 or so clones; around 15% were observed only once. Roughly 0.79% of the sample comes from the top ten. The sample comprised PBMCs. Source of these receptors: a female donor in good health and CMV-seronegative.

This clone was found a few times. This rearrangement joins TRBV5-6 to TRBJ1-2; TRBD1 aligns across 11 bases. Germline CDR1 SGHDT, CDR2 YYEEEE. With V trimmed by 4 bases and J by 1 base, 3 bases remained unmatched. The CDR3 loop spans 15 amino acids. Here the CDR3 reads CASSEGTGGNYGYTF. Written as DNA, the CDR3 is TGTGCCAGCAGCGAGGGGACAGGGGGTAACTATGGCTACACCTTC.

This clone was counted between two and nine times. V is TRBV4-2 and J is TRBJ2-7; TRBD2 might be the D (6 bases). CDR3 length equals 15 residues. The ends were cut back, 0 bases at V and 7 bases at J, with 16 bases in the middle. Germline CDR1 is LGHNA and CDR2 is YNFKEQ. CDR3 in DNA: TGTGCCAGCAGCCAAGACATTTCTAGCGCCTGGGAGCAGTACTTC. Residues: CASSQDISSAWEQYF.

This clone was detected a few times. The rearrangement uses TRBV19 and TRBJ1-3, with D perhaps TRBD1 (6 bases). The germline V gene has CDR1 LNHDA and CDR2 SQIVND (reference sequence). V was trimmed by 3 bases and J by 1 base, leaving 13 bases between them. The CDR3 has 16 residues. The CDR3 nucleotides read TGTGCCAGTAGTATCACGGCCGGACAGTCTGGAAACACCATATATTTT. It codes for CASSITAGQSGNTIYF. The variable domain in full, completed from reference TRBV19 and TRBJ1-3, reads DGGITQSPKYLFRKEGQNVTLSCEQNLNHDAMYWYRQDPGQGLRLIYYSQIVNDFQKGDIAEGYSVSREKKESFPLTVTSAQKNPTAFYLCASSITAGQSGNTIYFGEGSWLTVV.

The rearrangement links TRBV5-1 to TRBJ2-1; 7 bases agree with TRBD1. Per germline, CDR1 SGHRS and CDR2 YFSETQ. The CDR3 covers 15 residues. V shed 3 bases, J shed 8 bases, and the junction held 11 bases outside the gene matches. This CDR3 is CASSWPREGGYEQFF. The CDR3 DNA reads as TGCGCCAGCAGCTGGCCCCGAGAAGGGGGCTATGAGCAGTTCTTC.

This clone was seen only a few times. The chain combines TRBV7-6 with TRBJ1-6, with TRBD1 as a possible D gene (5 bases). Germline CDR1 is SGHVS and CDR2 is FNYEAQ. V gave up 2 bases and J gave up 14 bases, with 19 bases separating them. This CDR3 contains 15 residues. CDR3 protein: CASSLSDSYLRALHF. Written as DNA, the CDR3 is TGTGCCAGCAGCTTATCCGACAGTTACCTTCGGGCCCTCCACTTT. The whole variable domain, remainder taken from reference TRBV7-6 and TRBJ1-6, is GAGVSQSPRYKVTKRGQDVALRCDPISGHVSLYWYRQALGQGPEFLTYFNYEAQQDKSGLPNDRFSAERPEGSISTLTIQRTEQRDSAMYRCASSLSDSYLRALHFGNGTRLTVT.